This record concerns one T cell receptor beta chain sequence. The entry originates in a study of blood T cell repertoires in COVID-19. Source study methods: Estimation of nucleated cell counts was performed using reference gene primer amplification. Sequenced by immunoSEQ multiplex PCR; TCRdb stores in-frame clones only, minus some. That table furnishes V, J and clone size, whereas the DNA furnished D and trimming. This sample carries roughly 310,000 clones, more than 90% of them seen once, and the ten largest clones take 2% to 3%. The participants were between about 18 and 90 years old and came from 24 US areas. Recovered Cohort 3 donors showed two negative PCRs, clearance, or symptom resolution. This TCR was sampled from a man in his fifties or sixties who had recovered from COVID-19. Sequencing used PBMCs or T cells enriched from blood (not recorded which).

Here the CDR3 reads CASGRAKADTQYF. For the CDR3, the DNA is TGTGCTAGCGGGCGGGCGAAGGCAGATACGCAGTATTTT. The rearrangement uses TRBV12-5 and TRBJ2-3; D perhaps matches TRBD2 (5 bases). Germline CDR1 is LGHNT and CDR2 is FRNRAP. Trimming cost V 9 bases and J 4 bases, with 14 bases left between them. This CDR3 spans 13 amino acids.